One TCR beta chain is described in this entry. Sequenced by immunoSEQ multiplex PCR; TCRdb stores in-frame clones only, minus some. The sample includes about 7,200 clones, around 74% of them seen just once. Time point denoted: proximal margin of the surgical specimen (macroscopically non-inflamed). The sample is drawn from a study of T cell repertoires in ileal Crohn's disease. CDR1 SGHNT and CDR2 YYREEE come from the germline V gene (reference sequence). V shed 5 bases and J 9 bases; nucleotides not matched to a gene: 16. The CDR3 runs to 15 residues. Sequenced input: ileal tissue. The rearrangement uses TRBV5-4 and TRBJ2-5; TRBD2 agrees at 7 bases. The TCR originated in an adult with Crohn's disease. CDR3 protein: CASRFGTTSAGAQYF. The CDR3 nucleotides are TGTGCCAGCAGATTCGGGACTACCTCCGCGGGGGCCCAGTACTTC. Together with reference TRBV5-4 and TRBJ2-5, the CDR3 gives the full variable domain: ETGVTQSPTHLIKTRGQQVTLRCSSQSGHNTVSWYQQALGQGPQFIFQYYREEENGRGNFPPRFSGLQFPNYSSELNVNALELDDSALYLCASRFGTTSAGAQYFGPGTRLLVL.